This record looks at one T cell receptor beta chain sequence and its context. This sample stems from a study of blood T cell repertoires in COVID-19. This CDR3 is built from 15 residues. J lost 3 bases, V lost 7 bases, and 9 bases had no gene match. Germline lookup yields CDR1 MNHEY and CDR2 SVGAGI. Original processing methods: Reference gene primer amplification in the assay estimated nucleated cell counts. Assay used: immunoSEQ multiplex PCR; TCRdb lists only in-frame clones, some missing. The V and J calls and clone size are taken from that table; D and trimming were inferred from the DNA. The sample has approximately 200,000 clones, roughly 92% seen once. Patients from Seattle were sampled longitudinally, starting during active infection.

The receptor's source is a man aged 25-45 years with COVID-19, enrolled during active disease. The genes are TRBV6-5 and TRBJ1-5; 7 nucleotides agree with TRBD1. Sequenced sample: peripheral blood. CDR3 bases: TGTGCCAGCAACGCCCCGGGACAGTCCAATCAGCCCCAGCATTTT. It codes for CASNAPGQSNQPQHF.